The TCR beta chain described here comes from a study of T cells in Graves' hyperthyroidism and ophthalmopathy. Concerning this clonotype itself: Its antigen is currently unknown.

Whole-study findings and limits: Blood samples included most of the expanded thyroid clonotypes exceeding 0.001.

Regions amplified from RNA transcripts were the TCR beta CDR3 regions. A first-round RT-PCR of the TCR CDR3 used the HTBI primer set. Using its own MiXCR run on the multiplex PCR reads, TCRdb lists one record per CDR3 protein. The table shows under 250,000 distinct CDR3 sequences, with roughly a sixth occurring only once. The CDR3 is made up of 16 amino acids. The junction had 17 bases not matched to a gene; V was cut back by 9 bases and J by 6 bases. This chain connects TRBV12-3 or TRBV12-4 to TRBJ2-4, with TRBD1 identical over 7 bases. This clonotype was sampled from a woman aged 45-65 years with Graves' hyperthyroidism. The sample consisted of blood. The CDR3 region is CASAPQGPTMGNIQYF. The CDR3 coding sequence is TGTGCCAGTGCTCCACAGGGGCCAACGATGGGAAACATTCAGTACTTC.